What follows are 14 T cell receptor beta chains derived from one specimen sequenced in a study of Tregs in tolerant kidney transplant recipients. Mixed chimerism was transient after nonmyeloablative marrow transplants from related graft donors. Clones were read by immunoSEQ multiplex PCR, and TCRdb kept only the in-frame ones, dropping some. The table for this sample gives 20,000 to 30,000 clones. The sample was CD4+ T cells from blood (PBMCs), taken 6 months after the transplant. All receptors come from a human patient who received a combined kidney and bone marrow transplant. Some T cells may be transferred from the graft donor.

A note on this clone: The germline gene is not matched at one end of the junction; a read error may be the cause. This chain's CDR3 is CAWSVRGSGDTIYF. The sequenced part of the CDR3 DNA is TGTGCCTGGAGTGTACGAGGGTCTGGAGACACC. The chain carries TRBV30 and TRBJ1-3; D ambiguous. Read coverage stops 3 residues before the CDR3 terminus; the germline J gene supplies the remainder. The CDR3 spans 14 residues. Germline V gene sequence: CDR1 GTSNPN, CDR2 SVGIG (reference sequence).

On this clone: The CDR3 end is not reached by the read, which stops 3 residues before it; the germline J gene fills it in. The chain carries TRBV11-3 and TRBJ2-7; 8 nucleotides line up with TRBD1. This CDR3 spans 13 amino acids. The germline V gene encodes CDR1 SGHNT and CDR2 YENEEA. J was trimmed by 6 bases and V by 8 bases; bases with no gene match: 9. The sequenced part of the CDR3 DNA is TGTGCCAGCGCTGGACAGGGTGGTTCCGAG. Its translation: CASAGQGGSE. The complete CDR3 protein is CASAGQGGSEQYF.

CDR3 DNA (partial): TGTGCCAGCAGTTACGGGGCCGGGACAGGGGGCACTGAA. This translates into CASSYGAGTGGTE. In full, the CDR3 reads CASSYGAGTGGTEAFF. The J gene is TRBJ1-1, the V gene TRBV6-2 or TRBV6-3; 11 positions agree with TRBD1. The observed sequence ends 3 residues before the CDR3 terminus, with the missing tail filled in from the germline J gene. The CDR3 spans 16 residues. Germline V lookup: CDR1 MNHEY, CDR2 SVGEGT. The trim removed 2 bases at V and 4 bases at J, leaving 6 bases unmatched.

To note about this clone: With the read ending 3 residues before the CDR3 end, the germline J gene is used to fill in that end. The chain couples TRBV5-6 to TRBJ1-6, with 9 bases lining up with TRBD1. The CDR3 covers 15 residues. The germline gives CDR1 SGHDT, CDR2 YYEEEE. Trimming at V came to 0 bases and at J to 6 bases, leaving 1 base not matched to a gene. The sequenced CDR3 bases are TGTGCCAGCAGCTTGGACAGGGGGCTTAATTCACCC. Its translation: CASSLDRGLNSP. The entire CDR3 protein reads CASSLDRGLNSPLHF.

Points on this clone: The DNA ends 3 residues before the CDR3 does, and the rest of the CDR3 is filled in from the germline J gene. The rearrangement uses TRBV30 and TRBJ2-5, with no clear D. Germline V gene sequence: CDR1 GTSNPN, CDR2 SVGIG (reference sequence). The CDR3 extends over 16 amino acids. Deletions cut 2 bases from V and 5 bases from J, with 21 bases between. Incomplete CDR3 DNA: TGTGCCTGGAGTCCTCCGATTTCCGCAGCGCTGGAGACC. This translates into CAWSPPISAALET. The whole CDR3 reads CAWSPPISAALETQYF.

A remark on this clone: The sequence runs out 3 residues before the end of the CDR3; the remainder is reconstructed from the germline J gene. This chain connects TRBV2 to TRBJ2-5, with 10 bases lining up with TRBD1. Germline V gives CDR1 SNHLY, CDR2 FYNNEI. The CDR3 spans 14 residues. With 8 bases clipped from V and 1 base from J, the junction kept 4 bases outside the gene matches. The CDR3 bases that were read are TGTGCCAGCGGGGGACAGGGGCCCCAAGAGACC. Translating it yields CASGGQGPQET. From start to end, the CDR3 is CASGGQGPQETQYF.

This clone is classed as medium-sized by frequency. The read ends 3 residues before the CDR3 terminus; that terminus is restored from the germline J gene. This chain joins TRBV7-9 and TRBJ2-4; 11 bases match TRBD2. The J segment lost 9 bases and the V segment lost 5 bases, leaving 3 bases of the junction unmatched. Germline-derived CDR1 and CDR2 are SEHNR and FQNEAQ (reference sequence). CDR3 length: 13 amino acids. The CDR3 spells CASSLSGGAIQYF. The DNA read from the CDR3 is TGTGCCAGCAGCCTTAGCGGGGGGGCCATT.

Note on this clone: The CDR3 end falls 3 residues outside the read, so it is completed with the germline J gene. The chain has TRBV20-1 and TRBJ1-5; no definite D call. The CDR3 contains 13 residues. The V and J ends lost 0 bases and 5 bases respectively, with 8 bases between them. In germline, CDR1 is DFQATT, CDR2 SNEGSKA (reference sequence). CDR3 in amino acids: CSARDQEDQPQHF. CDR3 DNA, as far as it was read: TGCAGTGCTAGAGATCAGGAGGATCAGCCC.

As concerns this clone: The read ends 3 residues early relative to the CDR3; the germline J gene fills the gap. The chain carries TRBV7-2 and TRBJ1-1; D gene ambiguous. Germline V gene sequence: CDR1 SGHTA, CDR2 FQGNSA. The CDR3 runs 14 residues. Between the trimmed V and J ends, which lost 6 bases and 5 bases, there was a span of 16 bases. The CDR3 is CASRIGLMRTEAFF. CDR3 DNA, as far as it was read: TGTGCCAGCAGGATAGGGCTTATGAGGACTGAA. The complete variable domain, with remaining parts taken from reference TRBV7-2 and TRBJ1-1, reads GAGVSQSPSNKVTEKGKDVELRCDPISGHTALYWYRQSLGQGLEFLIYFQGNSAPDKSGLPSDRFSAERTGGSVSTLTIQRTQQEDSAVYLCASRIGLMRTEAFFGQGTRLTVV.

On this clone itself: The DNA ends 3 residues before the CDR3 does, and the rest of the CDR3 is filled in from the germline J gene. The rearrangement links TRBV7-2 to TRBJ2-3; D not resolved. The germline V and J ends were trimmed by 5 bases and 5 bases, with 11 bases remaining between them. This CDR3 has 13 amino acids. Per the germline V gene, CDR1 is SGHTA and CDR2 is FQGNSA. The chain's CDR3 is CASSRQPGDTQYF. The CDR3 bases that were read are TGTGCCAGCAGCCGTCAACCGGGAGATACG.

As to this clone: The missing CDR3 end, 3 residues past where the read stops, is filled in from the germline J gene. The chain employs TRBV20-1 and TRBJ1-2; 7 bases match TRBD1. CDR3 length: 13 amino acids. Germline assignment: CDR1 DFQATT and CDR2 SNEGSKA (reference sequence). V lost 3 bases and J lost 7; bases outside the gene matches: 8. The CDR3 is CSASPQGFGGYTF. The sequenced part of the CDR3 DNA is TGCAGTGCTAGCCCACAGGGGTTCGGTGGC.

Remarks on this clone: The CDR3 goes on 3 residues after the read ends, and that part is filled in from the germline J gene. This chain joins TRBV18 and TRBJ1-6, with 7 bases lining up with TRBD1. V was pared by 3 bases and J by 9 bases, with 14 bases of the junction left unmatched. Germline lookup yields CDR1 KGHSH and CDR2 LQKENI. CDR3 length: 17 amino acids. Here the CDR3 reads CASSPFYGMTGSSPLHF. CDR3 bases read: TGTGCCAGCTCACCCTTTTACGGGATGACAGGGAGTTCACCC. The whole variable domain, filled in from reference TRBV18 and TRBJ1-6, reads NAGVMQNPRHLVRRRGQEARLRCSPMKGHSHVYWYRQLPEEGLKFMVYLQKENIIDESGMPKERFSAEFPKEGPSILRIQQVVRGDSAAYFCASSPFYGMTGSSPLHFGNGTRLTVT.

On this clone: The DNA ends 3 residues before the CDR3 does, and the rest of the CDR3 is filled in from the germline J gene. The chain is built from TRBV19 and TRBJ2-2; D gene uncertain. The CDR3 consists of 15 residues. V shed 1 base and J shed 5 bases, with 11 bases lying between them. Germline V gene data show CDR1 as LNHDA and CDR2 as SQIVND (reference sequence). CDR3 bases read: TGTGCCAGTAGTATAGGAGTAGCCGGGACCGGGGAG. Protein product: CASSIGVAGTGE. In full, the CDR3 reads CASSIGVAGTGELFF. The whole variable domain, filled in from reference TRBV19 and TRBJ2-2, reads DGGITQSPKYLFRKEGQNVTLSCEQNLNHDAMYWYRQDPGQGLRLIYYSQIVNDFQKGDIAEGYSVSREKKESFPLTVTSAQKNPTAFYLCASSIGVAGTGELFFGEGSRLTVL.

A remark on this clone: The DNA ends 3 residues before the CDR3 does, and the rest of the CDR3 is filled in from the germline J gene. V is TRBV19 and J is TRBJ1-1; D might be TRBD1 (6 bases). The CDR3 covers 13 residues. Germline CDR1 and CDR2: LNHDA and SQIVND (reference sequence). V shed 5 bases and J shed 4 bases, with 11 bases lying between them. The sequenced CDR3 bases are TGTGCCAGTAGTCCACAGGGACGCACTGAA. Translation: CASSPQGRTE. The full CDR3 sequence reads CASSPQGRTEAFF.